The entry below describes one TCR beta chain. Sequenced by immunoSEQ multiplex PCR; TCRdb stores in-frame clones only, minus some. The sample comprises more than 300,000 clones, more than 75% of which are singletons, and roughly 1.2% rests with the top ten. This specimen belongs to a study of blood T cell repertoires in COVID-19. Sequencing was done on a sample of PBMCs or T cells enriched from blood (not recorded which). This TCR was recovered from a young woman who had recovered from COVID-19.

The CDR3 DNA reads as TGTGCCAGCAGTCCTAGCGGGGGGGCCCAGGAGACCCAGTACTTC. This sequence encodes CASSPSGGAQETQYF. The chain is built from TRBV6-4 and TRBJ2-5, with 12 bases lining up with TRBD2. The CDR3 spans 15 residues. Germline V gives CDR1 MRHNA, CDR2 SNTAGT. The J segment lost 5 bases and the V segment lost 5 bases, leaving 6 bases of the junction unmatched.